Shown below are 21 T cell receptor beta chains from a single sample sequenced in a study of blood T cell repertoires in COVID-19. The table came from immunoSEQ multiplex PCR; TCRdb's copy has only in-frame clones and leaves some out. The sample includes roughly 67,000 clones, 85% of them seen just once. Material for sequencing was peripheral blood. The receptors were sampled from a man aged 50-59 years with acute or convalescent COVID-19.

This chain links TRBV5-1 with TRBJ2-3, with 11 bases lining up with TRBD2. This CDR3 is built from 17 residues. Per the germline V gene, CDR1 is SGHRS and CDR2 is YFSETQ. V dropped 1 base and J dropped 2; count of bases not matched to a gene: 6. The CDR3 loop is CASSLTLSGGATDTQYF. CDR3 nucleotide sequence: TGCGCCAGCAGCTTGACCCTTAGCGGGGGGGCCACAGATACGCAGTATTTT.

The chain uses TRBV6-1 and TRBJ2-5; 7 bases map to TRBD2. Germline CDR1 reads MNHNS; CDR2 reads SASEGT. V trimming: 3 bases; J trimming: 5 bases; junction bases outside the gene matches: 6. The CDR3 has 14 residues. For the CDR3, the DNA is TGTGCCAGCAGTGAGGGAGGGGAGTTTGAGACCCAGTACTTC. Translation gives CASSEGGEFETQYF.

The V and J genes are TRBV4-1 and TRBJ1-3; no definite D call. Trimming took 0 bases from V and 2 from J, leaving 11 bases between them. Per the germline V gene, CDR1 is MGHRA and CDR2 is YSYEKL. CDR3 length equals 16 residues. DNA of the CDR3: TGCGCCAGCAGCCAAGAAGGGTGGGAGCCTGGAAACACCATATATTTT. Translating it yields CASSQEGWEPGNTIYF.

The DNA for the CDR3 is TGTGCCAGCAGCCTGGGAGTAACCAAAAACATTCAGTACTTC. Its protein product is CASSLGVTKNIQYF. V is TRBV7-6 and J is TRBJ2-4, with D possibly being TRBD2 (5 bases). The CDR3 runs 14 residues. V was cut by 5 bases and J by 2 bases, with 10 bases left in between. CDR1 is SGHVS and CDR2 is FNYEAQ in the germline V gene.

This clone was observed once. The chain recombines TRBV9 with TRBJ2-6, with D possibly matching TRBD1 (5 bases). Germline-derived CDR1 and CDR2 are SGDLS and YYNGEE. The length of the CDR3 is 15 residues. V was cut by 0 bases and J by 13 bases, with 17 bases left in between. The CDR3 loop reads CASSVVPAQGPVLTF. The CDR3, as DNA: TGTGCCAGCAGCGTAGTCCCTGCTCAGGGTCCGGTCCTGACTTTC.

This chain joins TRBV11-2 and TRBJ2-5; a weak D match, TRBD1 (5 bases). V was shortened by 1 base and J by 0 bases, with 9 bases between the two germline ends. CDR1 SGHAT and CDR2 FQNNGV come from the germline V gene. CDR3 length equals 15 residues. CDR3 in DNA: TGTGCCAGCAGCTTAGGTACAGGATACCAAGAGACCCAGTACTTC. Encoded protein: CASSLGTGYQETQYF.

The chain has TRBV6-5 and TRBJ2-1; D is perhaps TRBD2 (5 bases). The germline V gene encodes CDR1 MNHEY and CDR2 SVGAGI. V lost 6 bases and J 7 bases, leaving 13 bases between the germline ends. The length of the CDR3 is 13 residues. CDR3 region: CASSVNPGNEQFF. The CDR3 DNA reads TGTGCCAGCAGCGTAAATCCGGGAAATGAGCAGTTCTTC.

The chain combines TRBV12-3 or TRBV12-4 with TRBJ2-2; tentatively, D is TRBD1 (5 bases). Trimming removed 5 bases from V and 5 bases from J, with 9 bases in between. The CDR3 runs 13 residues. The CDR3 protein is CASSPRQTGELFF. The CDR3 bases are TGTGCCAGCAGTCCAAGACAGACCGGGGAGCTGTTTTTT.

This chain links TRBV3-1 (or the pseudogene TRBV3-2) with TRBJ2-7, with 10 nucleotides matching TRBD2. The CDR3 extends over 17 amino acids. Trimming removed 4 bases from V and 4 bases from J; junction bases left unmatched: 13. Germline V CDR1 and CDR2: LGHDT, YNNKEL (reference sequence). For the CDR3, the DNA is TGTGCCAGCAGCCGCATTCGGACTAGCGGAGAGATTTACGAGCAGTACTTC. As protein: CASSRIRTSGEIYEQYF.

The J gene is TRBJ2-3, the V gene TRBV7-8; no clear D gene. The ends were cut back, 8 bases at V and 0 bases at J, with 24 bases in the middle. The V gene's germline CDR1 is SGHVS and CDR2 FQNEAQ. This CDR3 has 18 residues. CDR3 DNA sequence: TGTGCCAGCTCACTCTTGCGAGCAAAAGAGTCTAGCACAGATACGCAGTATTTT. Amino acids: CASSLLRAKESSTDTQYF. The complete variable domain, with remaining parts taken from reference TRBV7-8 and TRBJ2-3, reads GAGVSQSPRYKVAKRGQDVALRCDPISGHVSLFWYQQALGQGPEFLTYFQNEAQLDKSGLPSDRFFAERPEGSVSTLKIQRTQQEDSAVYLCASSLLRAKESSTDTQYFGPGTRLTVL.

This sequence joins TRBV20-1 and TRBJ1-1; D gene unclear. Germline V gene lookup returns CDR1 DFQATT and CDR2 SNEGSKA (reference sequence). The CDR3 sequence is 11 residues long. Between the trimmed V and J ends, which lost 5 bases and 1 base, there was a span of 5 bases. In DNA, the CDR3 is TGCAGTGCTCGGGAGAACACTGAAGCTTTCTTT. Translation: CSARENTEAFF.

The rearrangement joins TRBV2 to TRBJ1-1; D is undetermined. Germline V gene data show CDR1 as SNHLY and CDR2 as FYNNEI. The CDR3 loop spans 14 amino acids. V lost 8 bases and J lost 0, with 13 bases in between. CDR3 protein: CASSRGRMNTEAFF. CDR3 sequence (DNA): TGTGCCAGCTCCCGAGGGCGCATGAACACTGAAGCTTTCTTT.

This chain uses TRBV5-4 with TRBJ1-3; no clear D. The CDR3 loop spans 12 amino acids. The germline V and J ends were trimmed by 3 bases and 4 bases, with 5 bases remaining between them. Germline loops: CDR1 SGHNT, CDR2 YYREEE (reference sequence). The CDR3 loop is CASSSGGNTIYF. Written as DNA, the CDR3 is TGTGCCAGCAGCTCCGGGGGAAACACCATATATTTT.

The chain is built from TRBV5-4 and TRBJ2-5; D may be TRBD2 (6 bases). V lost 2 bases and J 2 bases, leaving 13 bases between the germline ends. The CDR3 covers 15 residues. Germline V lookup: CDR1 SGHNT, CDR2 YYREEE (reference sequence). CDR3 residues: CASSLGGAKQETQYF. The CDR3 region has the DNA TGTGCCAGCAGCTTAGGAGGGGCCAAACAAGAGACCCAGTACTTC.

The genes are TRBV21-1 and TRBJ1-2. TRBV21-1 is recorded as a pseudogene. This CDR3 contains 13 residues. Here the CDR3 reads CASSPLRAYGYTF. As DNA, the CDR3 is TGTGCCAGCAGTCCCCTCCGAGCCTATGGCTACACCTTC.

CDR3 region: CASSHSRGNTEAFF. The CDR3 region has the DNA TGTGCCAGCAGTCATTCCAGGGGGAACACTGAAGCTTTCTTT. V usage is TRBV5-4 and J usage is TRBJ1-1, with D maybe TRBD1 (6 bases). The length of the CDR3 is 14 residues. V was trimmed by 5 bases and J by 1 base, leaving 12 bases between them. CDR1 and CDR2 from the germline V gene are SGHNT and YYREEE (reference sequence).

V is TRBV3-1 (or the pseudogene TRBV3-2) and J is TRBJ2-1; 9 nucleotides match TRBD2. The germline V gene has CDR1 LGHDT and CDR2 YNNKEL (reference sequence). Trimming cost V 0 bases and J 5 bases; bases outside gene matches: 5. The CDR3 covers 16 residues. CDR3 DNA sequence: TGTGCCAGCAGCCAAGATTGGGCTAGCGGGGACAATGAGCAGTTCTTC. Protein product: CASSQDWASGDNEQFF.

This clone was picked up one time. The rearrangement joins TRBV3-1 (or the pseudogene TRBV3-2) to TRBJ1-5; D is unresolved. There are 13 residues in the CDR3. Trimming removed 2 bases from V and 5 bases from J, with 7 bases in between. Germline loops: CDR1 LGHDT, CDR2 YNNKEL (reference sequence). CDR3 loop: CASSQRRDQPQHF. The CDR3 DNA reads TGTGCCAGCAGCCAACGGAGGGATCAGCCCCAGCATTTT.

This clone came up once. This chain uses TRBV10-3 with TRBJ2-5; D may be TRBD2 (5 bases). Germline V gene data show CDR1 as ENHRY and CDR2 as SYGVKD. CDR3 length: 13 amino acids. Trimming took 4 bases from V and 5 from J, leaving 11 bases between them. The CDR3 is CAISVGGLETQYF. For the CDR3, the DNA is TGTGCCATCAGTGTTGGAGGTTTGGAGACCCAGTACTTC.

V gene TRBV28 combines with J gene TRBJ1-5, with D hard to call. The V end was cut by 3 bases, the J end by 1 base, with 10 bases between. The germline V gene encodes CDR1 MDHEN and CDR2 SYDVKM. This CDR3 has 15 residues. The DNA of the CDR3 is TGTGCCAGCAGTTTTACAGAGCTCAGCAATCAGCCCCAGCATTTT. Amino acids: CASSFTELSNQPQHF.

J is TRBJ2-7 and V is TRBV6-5; possibly TRBD1 for D (6 bases). Germline lookup yields CDR1 MNHEY and CDR2 SVGAGI. This CDR3 comprises 16 residues. Trimming removed 0 bases at V and 0 bases at J, with 12 bases between. The CDR3 bases are TGTGCCAGCAGTTACTCCTTGGGGACAAACTCCTACGAGCAGTACTTC. Encoded protein: CASSYSLGTNSYEQYF.